These 27 T cell receptor beta chains were sequenced from one sample in a study of shared clonotypes between healthy human individuals. Here immunoSEQ multiplex PCR was the method, and the copy in TCRdb shows in-frame clones only, minus some. The sample has roughly 2.4 million clones; 90% to 96% are singletons. Sequencing was carried out using naive CD4+ T cells sorted from blood. Subset indicated: CD45RA+ positively selected. These receptors were obtained from a man aged 18 to 29 in good health.

This chain connects TRBV5-1 to TRBJ2-3; TRBD2 matches 11 bases. The CDR3 loop spans 17 amino acids. Unmatched junction bases numbered 9, after V lost 4 bases and J lost 2 bases. Germline V gene lookup returns CDR1 SGHRS and CDR2 YFSETQ. The CDR3 spells CASSPRLAGGLTDTQYF. CDR3 sequence (DNA): TGCGCCAGCAGCCCGCGGTTAGCGGGAGGGCTCACAGATACGCAGTATTTT.

The chain combines TRBV5-4 with TRBJ2-2, with a possible D match to TRBD2 (5 bases). The CDR3 has 15 residues. CDR1 is SGHNT, CDR2 YYREEE, per germline (reference sequence). V was trimmed by 2 bases and J by 3 bases, leaving 11 bases between them. The DNA of the CDR3 is TGTGCCAGCAGCTTCGGCGCGGAGGACACCGGGGAGCTGTTTTTT. Translated, it gives CASSFGAEDTGELFF.

This clone was found once. The gene calls are TRBV7-9 and TRBJ1-5; tentative D call: TRBD1 (5 bases). This CDR3 is 17 amino acids long. Germline V lookup: CDR1 SEHNR, CDR2 FQNEAQ (reference sequence). V was pared by 2 bases and J by 0 bases, with 14 bases between. CDR3 sequence reads: CASSLSLGVHSNQPQHF. In DNA form, the CDR3 reads TGTGCCAGCAGCTTATCCTTGGGGGTTCATAGCAATCAGCCCCAGCATTTT.

This sequence joins TRBV5-1 and TRBJ2-7; no reliable D call. Per the germline V gene, CDR1 is SGHRS and CDR2 is YFSETQ. Trimming took 4 bases from V and 6 from J, leaving 20 bases between them. The CDR3 is 15 amino acids. CDR3 coding DNA: TGCGCCAGCAGCCGAGGCGGCGTGACGGGCGGCGAGCAGTACTTC. Amino acids: CASSRGGVTGGEQYF.

This sequence joins TRBV7-3 and TRBJ2-6, with D hard to call. The germline V gene has CDR1 SGHTA and CDR2 FQGTGA. The ends were cut back, 6 bases at V and 2 bases at J, with 11 bases in the middle. This CDR3 region has 15 residues. DNA for the CDR3: TGTGCCAGCAGTTCTTGGGATACTGGGGCCAACGTCCTGACTTTC. This translates into CASSSWDTGANVLTF.

This clone has a single count. The same CDR3 is also encoded by other DNA sequences in this sample. The rearrangement links TRBV30 to TRBJ2-6, with D hard to call. This CDR3 comprises 13 residues. V was clipped by 3 bases and J by 4 bases, with 7 bases between them. CDR1 GTSNPN and CDR2 SVGIG come from the germline V gene (reference sequence). In DNA form, the CDR3 reads TGTGCCTGGAGGGTCGCAGGGGCCAACGTCCTGACTTTC. Protein product: CAWRVAGANVLTF.

The chain is built from TRBV5-1 and TRBJ2-3; TRBD2 is a possible D gene (6 bases). Trimming took off 4 bases at V and 0 bases at J, with 12 bases between the two ends. Germline CDR1 reads SGHRS; CDR2 reads YFSETQ. This CDR3 contains 15 residues. In DNA, the CDR3 is TGCGCCAGCAGCCCCAGAGGGACTAGCACAGATACGCAGTATTTT. It is translated as CASSPRGTSTDTQYF. Full variable domain (missing parts from reference TRBV5-1 and TRBJ2-3): KAGVTQTPRYLIKTRGQQVTLSCSPISGHRSVSWYQQTPGQGLQFLFEYFSETQRNKGNFPGRFSGRQFSNSRSEMNVSTLELGDSALYLCASSPRGTSTDTQYFGPGTRLTVL.

For this clone: The same CDR3 arises from other DNA sequences in this sample as well. The chain uses TRBV5-1 and TRBJ2-7, with D perhaps TRBD2 (5 bases). Germline CDR1 and CDR2: SGHRS and YFSETQ. Between the trimmed V and J ends, which lost 0 bases and 0 bases, there was a span of 7 bases. The CDR3 contains 14 residues. Here the CDR3 reads CASSLGGSSYEQYF. In DNA form, the CDR3 reads TGCGCCAGCAGCTTGGGAGGGTCCTCCTACGAGCAGTACTTC. The full variable domain, in which reference TRBV5-1 and TRBJ2-7 provide the parts outside the CDR3, is KAGVTQTPRYLIKTRGQQVTLSCSPISGHRSVSWYQQTPGQGLQFLFEYFSETQRNKGNFPGRFSGRQFSNSRSEMNVSTLELGDSALYLCASSLGGSSYEQYFGPGTRLTVT.

The CDR3 coding sequence is TGTGCCAGCAGTTACTCGATGGAGGCCAATCAGCCCCAGCATTTT. Residues: CASSYSMEANQPQHF. V usage is TRBV6-6 and J usage is TRBJ1-5; D gene ambiguous. Germline V lookup: CDR1 MNHNY, CDR2 SVGAGI (reference sequence). V was cut by 0 bases and J by 3 bases, with 9 bases left in between. CDR3 length equals 15 residues.

The chain couples TRBV27 to TRBJ1-1, with D maybe TRBD1 (6 bases). Germline V CDR1 and CDR2: MNHEY, SMNVEV (reference sequence). V gave up 6 bases and J gave up 2 bases, with 10 bases separating them. The CDR3 sequence is 13 residues long. The CDR3 sequence is CASRSQGNTEAFF. The CDR3 nucleotides read TGTGCCAGCAGGTCACAGGGAAACACTGAAGCTTTCTTT.

The genes are TRBV4-3 and TRBJ2-7, with D possibly matching TRBD1 (6 bases). Per the germline V gene, CDR1 is LGHNA and CDR2 is YSLEER. The CDR3 covers 20 residues. V was pared by 0 bases and J by 2 bases, with 26 bases between. As DNA, the CDR3 is TGCGCCAGCAGCCAAGACCTAGAGGGGGTAATATCTCCAAACCCCTACGAGCAGTACTTC. Protein product: CASSQDLEGVISPNPYEQYF.

The V and J genes are TRBV2 and TRBJ2-5, with a weak D call TRBD2 (6 bases). V lost 1 base, J lost 0 bases, and 9 bases lay in between. This CDR3 has 15 amino acids. From germline, CDR1 is SNHLY and CDR2 FYNNEI. The CDR3: CASSEDGGNQETQYF. CDR3 in DNA: TGTGCCAGCAGTGAAGACGGGGGAAACCAAGAGACCCAGTACTTC.

Of note for this clone: The same CDR3 also results from other DNA sequences found in this sample. The chain has TRBV6-6 and TRBJ1-6; weak D call: TRBD1 (5 bases). Deletions cut 7 bases from V and 1 base from J, with 11 bases between. In germline, CDR1 is MNHNY, CDR2 SVGAGI (reference sequence). There are 15 residues in the CDR3. DNA of the CDR3: TGTGCCAGCACCGGGGGTTCATCCTATAATTCACCCCTCCACTTT. It specifies CASTGGSSYNSPLHF.

This chain joins TRBV28 and TRBJ1-2; tentative D call: TRBD1 (5 bases). Germline CDR1 and CDR2: MDHEN and SYDVKM. This CDR3 has 13 amino acids. Trimming left V 5 bases short and J 0 bases short, with 7 bases between. In DNA form, the CDR3 reads TGTGCCAGCAGTAAACAGGCTAACTATGGCTACACCTTC. Translating it yields CASSKQANYGYTF.

The chain combines TRBV4-1 with TRBJ2-7, with 9 bases matching TRBD2. This CDR3 is built from 15 residues. Germline-derived CDR1 and CDR2 are MGHRA and YSYEKL. With V trimmed by 1 base and J by 4 bases, 5 bases remained unmatched. CDR3 protein: CASSQGLAGQYEQYF. The CDR3 nucleotides read TGCGCCAGCAGCCAAGGGCTAGCGGGGCAGTACGAGCAGTACTTC.

The chain joins TRBV10-3 to TRBJ2-3; the match to TRBD2 covers 9 bases. The J segment lost 4 bases and the V segment lost 0 bases, leaving 2 bases of the junction unmatched. This CDR3 spans 15 amino acids. Germline V lookup: CDR1 ENHRY, CDR2 SYGVKD. The CDR3 reads CAISESAGGPDTQYF. Here the CDR3 DNA reads TGTGCCATCAGTGAGTCCGCGGGAGGGCCAGATACGCAGTATTTT.

The chain joins TRBV2 to TRBJ2-6; TRBD1 agrees at 7 bases. The V gene end was trimmed by 5 bases and the J gene end by 3 bases; junction bases not matched to a gene: 4. Germline CDR1 reads SNHLY; CDR2 reads FYNNEI. This CDR3 comprises 15 residues. CDR3 nucleotides: TGTGCCAGCAGTACAGGGGCGGGTGGGGCCAACGTCCTGACTTTC. Residues: CASSTGAGGANVLTF.

V is TRBV11-2 and J is TRBJ2-3; no reliable D call. The CDR3 consists of 14 residues. Germline CDR1 reads SGHAT; CDR2 reads FQNNGV. Between the trimmed V and J ends, which lost 6 bases and 0 bases, there was a span of 10 bases. Written as DNA, the CDR3 is TGTGCCAGCAGGTATCTGACTAGCACAGATACGCAGTATTTT. This translates into CASRYLTSTDTQYF.

V is TRBV18 and J is TRBJ2-6; TRBD1 matches at 7 bases. The CDR3 runs 18 residues. Germline V CDR1 and CDR2: KGHSH, LQKENI. Unmatched junction bases numbered 5, after V lost 0 bases and J lost 0 bases. As DNA, the CDR3 is TGTGCCAGCTCACCACCGGGACAGACCCTCTCTGGGGCCAACGTCCTGACTTTC. Its translation: CASSPPGQTLSGANVLTF.

Comment on this clone: Other DNA variants within this sample encode the same CDR3. This sequence joins TRBV7-9 and TRBJ1-1; D may be TRBD1 (5 bases). The CDR3 is made up of 14 amino acids. Looked up from germline, CDR1 is SEHNR and CDR2 is FQNEAQ (reference sequence). V lost 0 bases and J 6 bases, leaving 11 bases between the germline ends. The CDR3 loop reads CASSLAGGTAEAFF. CDR3 DNA: TGTGCCAGCAGCTTAGCTGGGGGGACGGCTGAAGCTTTCTTT.

The chain combines TRBV25-1 with TRBJ2-1, with D perhaps matching TRBD1 or TRBD2 (7 bases each). V lost 8 bases to trimming and J lost 2 bases, with 16 bases between them. The CDR3 has 15 amino acids. CDR1 and CDR2 from the germline V gene are MGHDK and SYGVNS. CDR3 region: CASGSGGVPYNEQFF. The CDR3 coding sequence is TGTGCCAGCGGTTCAGGGGGGGTCCCCTACAATGAGCAGTTCTTC.

The genes are TRBV7-2 and TRBJ1-1; D call uncertain. Germline V lookup: CDR1 SGHTA, CDR2 FQGNSA. The CDR3 is made up of 12 amino acids. Trimming left V 2 bases short and J 8 bases short, with 9 bases between. CDR3 region: CASSLTWAEAFF. CDR3 DNA sequence: TGTGCCAGCAGCTTAACATGGGCCGAAGCTTTCTTT. Using reference TRBV7-2 and TRBJ1-1 for the parts outside the CDR3, the full variable domain is GAGVSQSPSNKVTEKGKDVELRCDPISGHTALYWYRQSLGQGLEFLIYFQGNSAPDKSGLPSDRFSAERTGGSVSTLTIQRTQQEDSAVYLCASSLTWAEAFFGQGTRLTVV.

This clone has only one observation. This CDR3 is also generated by other DNA sequences in the sample. Here the CDR3 DNA reads TGTGCCAGCAGCTTGCATATTGAGGTTCGAGAGACCCAGTACTTC. Translating it yields CASSLHIEVRETQYF. The chain couples TRBV11-2 to TRBJ2-5, with D unclear. The germline V gene has CDR1 SGHAT and CDR2 FQNNGV. CDR3 length equals 15 residues. With 3 bases removed from V and 4 bases from J, the gap between germline ends came to 15 bases.

The chain is built from TRBV7-2 and TRBJ2-7; D unresolved. This CDR3 has 14 residues. Germline V gene data show CDR1 as SGHTA and CDR2 as FQGNSA. Trimming cost V 1 base and J 2 bases, with 9 bases left between them. CDR3 region: CASSLGVPTYEQYF. The CDR3 nucleotides are TGTGCCAGCAGCTTAGGAGTCCCCACCTACGAGCAGTACTTC.

This chain uses TRBV5-1 with TRBJ2-2, with D perhaps TRBD1 or TRBD2 (5 bases each). V gave up 2 bases and J gave up 4 bases, with 12 bases separating them. The germline CDR1 and CDR2 sequences are SGHRS and YFSETQ. This CDR3 contains 15 residues. The CDR3: CASSLRGVSTGELFF. CDR3 bases: TGCGCCAGCAGCTTAAGGGGAGTGAGCACCGGGGAGCTGTTTTTT.

The chain carries TRBV7-8 and TRBJ1-2, with no clear D. This CDR3 contains 13 residues. Germline V gives CDR1 SGHVS, CDR2 FQNEAQ. Trimming took off 6 bases at V and 8 bases at J, with 16 bases between the two ends. Here the CDR3 DNA reads TGTGCCAGCAGGTCGGGTCCTGGAGACGGCTACACCTTC. Protein: CASRSGPGDGYTF.

The chain joins TRBV29-1 to TRBJ2-3; D may be TRBD1 (6 bases). V gave up 6 bases and J gave up 5 bases, with 15 bases separating them. This CDR3 is built from 13 residues. The germline V gene encodes CDR1 SQVTM and CDR2 ANQGSEA. The CDR3 spells CSVTGHRLDTQYF. The CDR3 DNA is TGCAGCGTAACAGGGCACCGGCTAGATACGCAGTATTTT.